These 30 T cell receptor beta chains were all obtained from the same sample, sequenced in a study of graft-versus-host responses after intestinal transplantation. Antigens for these TCRs are unknown. Clones were read by immunoSEQ multiplex PCR, and TCRdb kept only the in-frame ones, dropping some. Of approximately 88,000 clones in the sample, approximately 94% are singletons; the top ten hold approximately 0.2%. Material: unstimulated CD4+ T cells sorted from spleen or lymph node cells, obtained before transplant. These TCRs come from a human donor who was the organ donor for an intestinal transplant.

The chain has TRBV5-4 and TRBJ2-5; either TRBD1 or TRBD2 may fit D (5 bases each). Germline V gives CDR1 SGHNT, CDR2 YYREEE (reference sequence). The V gene lost 4 bases and the J gene lost 9 bases, with 19 bases spanning the gap. This CDR3 has 14 amino acids. The CDR3 DNA reads as TGTGCCAGCAGCCCCCGGGGCGCCAGGACGTCCCAGTACTTC. Translation gives CASSPRGARTSQYF.

The chain carries TRBV5-1 and TRBJ2-7; 7 positions agree with TRBD2. Germline V gene data show CDR1 as SGHRS and CDR2 as YFSETQ. V was clipped by 0 bases and J by 2 bases; unmatched bases: 5. The CDR3 spans 15 residues. As DNA, the CDR3 is TGCGCCAGCAGCTTGGAGCTAGCGGCGGCCTACGAGCAGTACTTC. Translating gives CASSLELAAAYEQYF.

V and J are TRBV19 and TRBJ2-1; 12 positions agree with TRBD2. The CDR3 spans 14 residues. Germline V gene sequence: CDR1 LNHDA, CDR2 SQIVND (reference sequence). J lost 7 bases, V lost 6 bases, and 4 bases had no gene match. The CDR3 is CASRGLAGWNEQFF. CDR3 bases: TGTGCCAGTAGAGGACTAGCGGGGTGGAATGAGCAGTTCTTC.

The chain employs TRBV2 and TRBJ1-5; 11 bases match TRBD1. There are 15 residues in the CDR3. J lost 4 bases, V lost 10 bases, and 9 bases had no gene match. CDR1 and CDR2 from the germline V gene are SNHLY and FYNNEI. The DNA of the CDR3 is TGTGCCACGTCCCGGGACAGGGGGTTAAATCAGCCCCAGCATTTT. Encoded protein: CATSRDRGLNQPQHF.

This clone came up a few times. The CDR3 loop is CSGEDRYGYTF. The CDR3 DNA reads as TGCAGTGGCGAAGACAGATACGGCTACACCTTC. This chain joins TRBV20-1 and TRBJ1-2; tentative D call: TRBD1 (5 bases). V dropped 7 bases and J dropped 8 bases, with 14 bases sitting between them. The CDR3 sequence is 11 residues long. Germline values: CDR1 DFQATT, CDR2 SNEGSKA (reference sequence).

The chain couples TRBV9 to TRBJ2-6, with a possible D match to TRBD2 (5 bases). Trimming cost V 4 bases and J 1 base, with 9 bases left between them. This CDR3 is 15 amino acids long. Germline V lookup: CDR1 SGDLS, CDR2 YYNGEE. DNA of the CDR3: TGTGCCAGCAGCCTCCGGGGATCTGGGGCCAACGTCCTGACTTTC. It is translated as CASSLRGSGANVLTF.

The chain has TRBV7-2 and TRBJ2-6; TRBD2 matches 7 bases. J lost 0 bases, V lost 3 bases, and 8 bases had no gene match. Germline assignment: CDR1 SGHTA and CDR2 FQGNSA. The CDR3 consists of 18 residues. The CDR3 nucleotides read TGTGCCAGCAGCTTCGGGGGGAGACCGAGCTCTGGGGCCAACGTCCTGACTTTC. Protein sequence: CASSFGGRPSSGANVLTF.

The J gene is TRBJ1-2, the V gene TRBV28; D is unresolved. The germline V and J ends were trimmed by 7 bases and 0 bases, with 9 bases remaining between them. Per germline, CDR1 MDHEN and CDR2 SYDVKM. The length of the CDR3 is 13 residues. The CDR3 DNA follows: TGTGCCAGCATCCCCGGGGCTAACTATGGCTACACCTTC. This codes for CASIPGANYGYTF.

The genes are TRBV29-1 and TRBJ2-1, with TRBD2 matching 8 bases. The CDR3 contains 14 residues. V gave up 7 bases and J gave up 8 bases; unmatched junction bases: 13. Per the germline V gene, CDR1 is SQVTM and CDR2 is ANQGSEA. CDR3 sequence: CSGSGGALADEQFF. As DNA, the CDR3 is TGCAGCGGATCGGGGGGGGCCTTAGCCGATGAGCAGTTCTTC.

This clone is a singleton in its sample. The V and J genes are TRBV15 and TRBJ1-2; D gene uncertain. This CDR3 is 14 amino acids long. Trimming shortened V by 8 bases and J by 8 bases, and 21 bases separated the two germline ends. Germline loops: CDR1 LNHNV, CDR2 YYDKDF (reference sequence). This CDR3 is CATSRSGSSGGYTF. CDR3 nucleotides: TGTGCCACCTCAAGATCGGGGTCCTCGGGCGGCTACACCTTC.

This clone has only a few counts. The chain has TRBV5-6 and TRBJ1-2; tentatively, D is TRBD1 (6 bases). Trimming took off 2 bases at V and 2 bases at J, with 7 bases between the two ends. CDR3 length equals 13 residues. CDR1 and CDR2 (germline): SGHDT, YYEEEE. CDR3 loop: CASSLQGNYGYTF. The DNA of the CDR3 is TGTGCCAGCAGCTTACAGGGAAACTATGGCTACACCTTC.

Comment on this clone: Germline and junction disagree at one end, which may indicate a read error. This chain joins TRBV7-7 and TRBJ1-3, with D possibly matching TRBD1 (5 bases). CDR3 length: 17 amino acids. The germline gives CDR1 SSHAT, CDR2 FNYEAQ (reference sequence). CDR3 DNA sequence: TGTGCTAGCAGCCCAAACAGTCGGGACCTCTCTGGAAACACCATATATTTT. It yields the protein CASSPNSRDLSGNTIYF. Supplemented by reference TRBV7-7 and TRBJ1-3, the full variable domain reads GAGVSQSPRYKVTKRGQDVTLRCDPISSHATLYWYQQALGQGPEFLTYFNYEAQPDKSGLPSDRFSAERPEGSISTLTIQRTEQRDSAMYRCASSPNSRDLSGNTIYFGEGSWLTVV.

The V call is TRBV11-3, the J call TRBJ2-3, with D possibly matching TRBD1 (6 bases). Germline-derived CDR1 and CDR2 are SGHNT and YENEEA. The V end was cut by 5 bases, the J end by 0 bases, with 9 bases between. CDR3 length equals 14 residues. CDR3 residues: CASSLGQSTDTQYF. In nucleotides, the CDR3 is TGTGCCAGCAGCCTCGGACAGAGCACAGATACGCAGTATTTT.

The chain couples TRBV7-9 to TRBJ2-1, with 11 positions matching TRBD2. The CDR3 loop spans 19 amino acids. The V gene end was trimmed by 9 bases and the J gene end by 0 bases; junction bases not matched to a gene: 16. The germline V gene encodes CDR1 SEHNR and CDR2 FQNEAQ (reference sequence). The CDR3 nucleotides read TGTGCCAGTTTATTGGGGGGACTAGCGGTCGCGAGCTCCTACAATGAGCAGTTCTTC. This encodes CASLLGGLAVASSYNEQFF.

V usage is TRBV6-1 and J usage is TRBJ1-1; D is possibly TRBD1 (6 bases). V was cut by 6 bases and J by 3 bases, with 11 bases left in between. The CDR3 is 13 residues long. The germline gives CDR1 MNHNS, CDR2 SASEGT. The CDR3 is CASRRGVYTEAFF. The CDR3 DNA reads TGTGCCAGCAGGAGGGGGGTTTACACTGAAGCTTTCTTT.

The gene calls are TRBV6-1 and TRBJ1-5; D is uncertain. Germline lookup yields CDR1 MNHNS and CDR2 SASEGT. Trimming shortened V by 3 bases and J by 3 bases, and 6 bases separated the two germline ends. This CDR3 contains 13 residues. The CDR3 spells CASSERVNQPQHF. CDR3 nucleotide sequence: TGTGCCAGCAGTGAGCGGGTCAATCAGCCCCAGCATTTT.

The V call is TRBV7-3, the J call TRBJ1-2, with TRBD1 identical over 7 bases. CDR3 length equals 14 residues. V trimming: 5 bases; J trimming: 0 bases; junction bases outside the gene matches: 3. Per the germline V gene, CDR1 is SGHTA and CDR2 is FQGTGA. CDR3 region: CASSLGTANYGYTF. CDR3 coding DNA: TGTGCCAGCAGCCTCGGGACAGCTAACTATGGCTACACCTTC.

The chain employs TRBV5-4 and TRBJ2-3; D possibly uses TRBD1 or TRBD2 (5 bases each). The germline gives CDR1 SGHNT, CDR2 YYREEE (reference sequence). V was cut by 0 bases and J by 8 bases, with 10 bases left in between. The length of the CDR3 is 13 residues. The CDR3 loop is CASSLDGAGTQYF. The CDR3, as DNA: TGTGCCAGCAGCTTGGATGGGGCGGGTACGCAGTATTTT.

The chain recombines TRBV14 with TRBJ1-2, with 7 bases aligning to TRBD1. Trimming removed 5 bases from V and 5 bases from J; junction bases left unmatched: 11. This CDR3 region has 15 residues. The germline CDR1 and CDR2 sequences are SGHDN and FVKESK. The CDR3 is CASSLNDRASYGYTF. The CDR3 coding sequence is TGTGCCAGCAGCTTAAACGACAGGGCGAGTTATGGCTACACCTTC.

The rearrangement links TRBV27 to TRBJ1-2, with D tentatively TRBD1 (5 bases). Germline-derived CDR1 and CDR2 are MNHEY and SMNVEV (reference sequence). The CDR3 sequence is 16 residues long. V was pared by 7 bases and J by 6 bases, with 24 bases between. CDR3 region: CASTPIGGGFLDGYTF. CDR3 coding DNA: TGTGCCAGCACCCCTATCGGCGGGGGGTTTCTCGATGGCTACACCTTC.

The V gene is TRBV18, the J gene TRBJ1-6; 7 bases map to TRBD1. The V gene end was trimmed by 6 bases and the J gene end by 8 bases; junction bases not matched to a gene: 10. This CDR3 is 15 amino acids long. The V gene's germline CDR1 is KGHSH and CDR2 LQKENI. CDR3 residues: CASSGTAERDSPLHF. The CDR3 nucleotides are TGTGCCAGCTCGGGGACAGCGGAAAGGGATTCACCCCTCCACTTT.

The genes are TRBV15 and TRBJ2-5; D call uncertain. The CDR3 is made up of 12 amino acids. Germline CDR1 is LNHNV and CDR2 is YYDKDF (reference sequence). V lost 2 bases, J lost 4 bases, and 5 bases lay in between. The CDR3 loop reads CATSRLGETQYF. In DNA, the CDR3 is TGTGCCACCAGCAGACTTGGAGAGACCCAGTACTTC.

The V and J genes are TRBV5-5 and TRBJ2-5; TRBD1 agrees at 8 bases. The DNA matches TRBJ2-7 better at its end, which makes the J call doubtful. The CDR3 runs to 18 residues. The germline CDR1 and CDR2 sequences are SGHKS and YYEKEE (reference sequence). The CDR3: CASSLALLGTGSSYEQYF. The CDR3, as DNA: TGTGCCAGCAGCTTGGCCCTTCTCGGGACAGGAAGCTCCTACGAGCAGTACTTC.

The rearrangement joins TRBV2 to TRBJ2-7; the D gene is possibly TRBD1 (5 bases). Trimming removed 6 bases at V and 6 bases at J, with 9 bases between. The CDR3 is 11 amino acids. CDR1 and CDR2 (germline): SNHLY, FYNNEI. In DNA form, the CDR3 reads TGTGCCAGCAGCGGCACAGGCGAGCAGTACTTC. Its translation: CASSGTGEQYF.

The V and J genes are TRBV19 and TRBJ1-4; TRBD1 matches at 7 bases. The CDR3 contains 15 residues. Germline CDR1 and CDR2: LNHDA and SQIVND (reference sequence). Unmatched junction bases numbered 8, after V lost 5 bases and J lost 5 bases. CDR3 in DNA: TGTGCCAGTAGTCTTCCGGGACAGAAGAATGAAAAACTGTTTTTT. As protein: CASSLPGQKNEKLFF.

The chain employs TRBV10-3 and TRBJ2-2; 8 nucleotides align to TRBD1. The CDR3 is made up of 14 amino acids. V was pared by 11 bases and J by 3 bases, with 8 bases of the junction left unmatched. Germline V lookup: CDR1 ENHRY, CDR2 SYGVKD. As DNA, the CDR3 is TGTGCCGCCTGTGAGACAGGGGACACCGGGGAGCTGTTTTTT. Translating it yields CAACETGDTGELFF.

The chain joins TRBV30 to TRBJ2-2; no clear D. The CDR3 is 12 residues long. CDR1 and CDR2 from the germline V gene are GTSNPN and SVGIG (reference sequence). Trimming took 6 bases from V and 6 from J, leaving 11 bases between them. This chain's CDR3 is CACWELAGELFF. Here the CDR3 DNA reads TGTGCCTGCTGGGAACTGGCCGGGGAGCTGTTTTTT.

The sample holds one count of this clone. This chain connects TRBV28 to TRBJ2-1, with TRBD2 matching over 10 bases. The ends lost 3 bases at V and 10 bases at J; junction bases unmatched: 6. This CDR3 is 14 amino acids long. Germline V gene data show CDR1 as MDHEN and CDR2 as SYDVKM. CDR3: CASSLSGGAREQFF. CDR3 DNA: TGTGCCAGCAGTTTGAGCGGGGGGGCACGCGAGCAGTTCTTC.

The CDR3 DNA reads TGTGCCAGCAGTCCTCTTAACTATGGCTACACCTTC. The encoded protein is CASSPLNYGYTF. The chain uses TRBV6-5 and TRBJ1-2; no reliable D call. The germline CDR1 and CDR2 sequences are MNHEY and SVGAGI. Trimming took off 5 bases at V and 1 base at J, with 5 bases between the two ends. This CDR3 comprises 12 residues.

The V call is TRBV30, the J call TRBJ1-1; D might be TRBD1 (6 bases). This CDR3 contains 12 residues. Germline values: CDR1 GTSNPN, CDR2 SVGIG (reference sequence). The ends were cut back, 4 bases at V and 4 bases at J, with 10 bases in the middle. CDR3 in amino acids: CAWNRVGTEAFF. The DNA of the CDR3 is TGTGCCTGGAACAGGGTGGGCACTGAAGCTTTCTTT.